These 15 T cell receptor beta chains were all obtained from the same sample, sequenced in a study of graft-versus-host responses after intestinal transplantation. Which antigens these TCRs recognize remains unknown. Sequenced by immunoSEQ multiplex PCR; TCRdb stores in-frame clones only, minus some. The sample lists about 88,000 clones; roughly 88% were seen once. The sequencing here drew on unstimulated CD4+ T cells sorted from spleen or lymph node cells, taken before intestinal transplant. All receptors derive from a human donor who received an intestinal transplant.

This clone was detected once. This chain connects TRBV5-1 to TRBJ2-7; D perhaps matches TRBD2 (6 bases). The CDR3 covers 13 residues. Trimming took off 0 bases at V and 3 bases at J, with 7 bases between the two ends. The germline CDR1 and CDR2 sequences are SGHRS and YFSETQ. In nucleotides, the CDR3 is TGCGCCAGCAGCTTGGTGGGGGGCTACGAGCAGTACTTC. Translated, it gives CASSLVGGYEQYF.

The rearrangement joins TRBV7-9 to TRBJ1-6; unclear D gene. The CDR3 contains 12 residues. CDR1 is SEHNR, CDR2 FQNEAQ, per germline (reference sequence). Trimming cost V 6 bases and J 7 bases, with 7 bases left between them. The CDR3 region has the DNA TGTGCCAGCAGTTCGGGGAATTCACCCCTCCACTTT. It specifies CASSSGNSPLHF.

This sequence joins TRBV18 and TRBJ2-5; 12 bases fit TRBD2. Trimming at V came to 6 bases and at J to 4 bases, leaving 0 bases not matched to a gene. Looked up from germline, CDR1 is KGHSH and CDR2 is LQKENI. The length of the CDR3 is 13 residues. The DNA for the CDR3 is TGTGCCAGCTCGGGACTAGCGGGAGAGACCCAGTACTTC. It encodes CASSGLAGETQYF.

This chain links TRBV6-6 with TRBJ2-7; unclear D gene. The CDR3 covers 13 residues. Trimming left V 3 bases short and J 2 bases short, with 8 bases between. Per germline, CDR1 MNHNY and CDR2 SVGAGI (reference sequence). The CDR3 DNA follows: TGTGCCAGCAGTTATGAGCCCACCTACGAGCAGTACTTC. It specifies CASSYEPTYEQYF.

CDR3: CASTPRTDSPLHF. In DNA form, the CDR3 reads TGTGCCAGCACACCCCGGACAGATTCACCCCTCCACTTT. The genes are TRBV6-5 and TRBJ1-6; maybe TRBD1 (6 bases). Germline CDR1 MNHEY, CDR2 SVGAGI. The CDR3 consists of 13 residues. Trimming took 7 bases from V and 8 from J, leaving 12 bases between them.

The chain has TRBV6-5 and TRBJ1-4; D is possibly TRBD1 (6 bases). Between the trimmed V and J ends, which lost 5 bases and 7 bases, there was a span of 14 bases. CDR1 is MNHEY, CDR2 SVGAGI, per germline. The CDR3 has 14 amino acids. CDR3 loop: CASSNGGGGEKLFF. In DNA form, the CDR3 reads TGTGCCAGCAGTAACGGGGGAGGGGGTGAAAAACTGTTTTTT.

The chain joins TRBV18 to TRBJ1-1; D uncertain. With 3 bases removed from V and 6 bases from J, the gap between germline ends came to 14 bases. The CDR3 contains 14 residues. Germline V lookup: CDR1 KGHSH, CDR2 LQKENI. The CDR3 region has the DNA TGTGCCAGCTCACCCCCTAACCGGGAGGCTGAAGCTTTCTTT. Translating it yields CASSPPNREAEAFF.

The chain combines TRBV6-5 with TRBJ1-3; 8 nucleotides align to TRBD1. Per germline, CDR1 MNHEY and CDR2 SVGAGI. Trimming took 7 bases from V and 2 from J; bases not matched to a gene: 4. The CDR3 runs 14 residues. CDR3 sequence: CASNMDRAGNTIYF. In DNA form, the CDR3 reads TGTGCCAGCAACATGGACAGGGCTGGAAACACCATATATTTT.

The chain carries TRBV4-2 and TRBJ1-2; TRBD1 matches at 7 bases. CDR3 length: 16 residues. Germline CDR1 reads LGHNA; CDR2 reads YNFKEQ. The trim removed 0 bases at V and 1 base at J, leaving 5 bases unmatched. In nucleotides, the CDR3 is TGTGCCAGCAGCCAAGAGGAGGGGGCGAGTAACTATGGCTACACCTTC. It is translated as CASSQEEGASNYGYTF.

The gene calls are TRBV5-5 and TRBJ2-2, with 9 bases aligning to TRBD2. V trimming: 0 bases; J trimming: 1 base; junction bases outside the gene matches: 1. The germline CDR1 and CDR2 sequences are SGHKS and YYEKEE (reference sequence). The CDR3 contains 16 residues. The CDR3 spells CASSLEAGGNTGELFF. In DNA form, the CDR3 reads TGTGCCAGCAGCTTGGAAGCGGGGGGGAACACCGGGGAGCTGTTTTTT.

Worth noting for this clone: No DNA is shown, since the ends of the CDR3 on it are uncertain; the CDR3 is the one TCRdb lists. The J gene is TRBJ2-7, the V gene TRBV27; the listed D gene, TRBD2, was not tested against the DNA. The CDR3 adds up to 14 amino acids, both ends counted. CDR1 MNHEY and CDR2 SMNVEV come from the germline V gene (reference sequence). CDR3 amino acids: CASSSSGIRGEQYF.

J is TRBJ2-1 and V is TRBV6-5, with D maybe TRBD2 (7 bases). This CDR3 is built from 14 residues. The ends were cut back, 6 bases at V and 6 bases at J, with 15 bases in the middle. In germline, CDR1 is MNHEY, CDR2 SVGAGI. The DNA for the CDR3 is TGTGCCAGCAGCCTCAAGGGGGGGGGCAATGAGCAGTTCTTC. The encoded protein is CASSLKGGGNEQFF.

The chain couples TRBV5-6 to TRBJ1-1; no firm D call. Germline assignment: CDR1 SGHDT and CDR2 YYEEEE. The V end was cut by 4 bases, the J end by 8 bases, with 12 bases between. CDR3 size: 12 residues. CDR3 sequence: CASSREPGEAFF. The CDR3 DNA sequence: TGTGCCAGCAGCCGAGAACCGGGAGAAGCTTTCTTT.

This clone was seen once. The chain couples TRBV11-2 to TRBJ1-2; 9 bases map to TRBD1. This CDR3 is 13 amino acids long. Trimming removed 5 bases from V and 4 bases from J; junction bases left unmatched: 2. The germline V gene encodes CDR1 SGHAT and CDR2 FQNNGV. CDR3 bases: TGTGCCAGCAGCCAGACAGGGGGCTATGGCTACACCTTC. Amino acids: CASSQTGGYGYTF.

As concerns this clone: In the same sample, other DNA sequences code for this CDR3. The chain combines TRBV5-1 with TRBJ1-2, with TRBD1 identical over 10 bases. The CDR3 runs to 16 residues. Germline V lookup: CDR1 SGHRS, CDR2 YFSETQ. With V trimmed by 5 bases and J by 8 bases, 15 bases remained unmatched. The CDR3 spells CASRREGTGTGDGYTF. The CDR3 DNA follows: TGCGCCAGCAGGAGGGAAGGGACCGGGACAGGGGACGGCTACACCTTC.